Following are 15 T cell receptor beta chains from one sample sequenced in a study of cytotoxic CD8 clonotypes in ibrutinib-treated CLL. This table comes from immunoSEQ multiplex PCR, and its TCRdb copy is limited to in-frame clones, with some not included. The table lists approximately 320,000 clones, 67% of them singletons. Source: PBMCs, taken after 36 months of ibrutinib treatment. The receptor source for this set is a human donor with chronic lymphocytic leukemia.

The rearrangement joins TRBV27 to TRBJ2-3, with D unresolved. The CDR3 is 12 amino acids. V lost 4 bases and J 6 bases, leaving 8 bases between the germline ends. CDR1 is MNHEY, CDR2 SMNVEV, per germline (reference sequence). The DNA for the CDR3 is TGTGCCAGCAGTTCGCGCAAGGATACGCAGTATTTT. Its translation is CASSSRKDTQYF.

The rearrangement joins TRBV7-9 to TRBJ2-7; 7 nucleotides match TRBD1. The CDR3 covers 14 residues. Germline assignment: CDR1 SEHNR and CDR2 FQNEAQ (reference sequence). V gave up 1 base and J gave up 5 bases; unmatched junction bases: 5. CDR3 sequence reads: CASSLVVTGNEQYF. The CDR3 DNA reads as TGTGCCAGCAGCTTAGTCGTGACAGGGAACGAGCAGTACTTC.

This clone was found a few times. The chain links TRBV9 to TRBJ2-3, with D tentatively TRBD2 (6 bases). Trimming stripped 0 bases from V and 7 bases from J, with 9 bases between. Germline V gene data show CDR1 as SGDLS and CDR2 as YYNGEE. This CDR3 comprises 13 residues. CDR3 DNA: TGTGCCAGCAGCGTAGGAGGAGGGAATACGCAGTATTTT. It encodes CASSVGGGNTQYF.

The CDR3 DNA sequence: TGCAGCGTGCTTGTGGGACAGGGCAATCAGCCCCAGCATTTT. This translates into CSVLVGQGNQPQHF. This chain joins TRBV29-1 and TRBJ1-5, with TRBD1 identical over 8 bases. CDR3 length equals 14 residues. Germline CDR1 SQVTM, CDR2 ANQGSEA. Trimming at V came to 6 bases and at J to 2 bases, leaving 6 bases not matched to a gene.

The sample holds a few counts of this clone. CDR3 sequence (DNA): TGTGCCAGCAGCTGGACAGGGGATGAGACCCAGTACTTC. Protein: CASSWTGDETQYF. The gene calls are TRBV7-3 and TRBJ2-5; the match to TRBD1 covers 9 bases. The J segment lost 5 bases and the V segment lost 4 bases, leaving 2 bases of the junction unmatched. The CDR3 totals 13 residues. CDR1 and CDR2 (germline): SGHTA, FQGTGA.

This chain joins TRBV11-2 and TRBJ2-3; 7 bases match TRBD2. The germline V gene encodes CDR1 SGHAT and CDR2 FQNNGV. The CDR3 consists of 14 residues. Losses at the gene ends were 3 bases for V and 9 bases for J; bases not matched to a gene: 9. The CDR3 loop reads CASSLGRERWTQYF. As DNA, the CDR3 is TGTGCCAGCAGCTTGGGGCGGGAGAGGTGGACGCAGTATTTT.

This sequence joins TRBV5-1 and TRBJ2-3; tentatively, D is TRBD2 (5 bases). This CDR3 contains 14 residues. V dropped 2 bases and J dropped 8 bases, with 15 bases sitting between them. Germline V gene data show CDR1 as SGHRS and CDR2 as YFSETQ. In nucleotides, the CDR3 is TGCGCCAGCAGCTTTTTAGGAGGAGAGGGTACGCAGTATTTT. Its translation: CASSFLGGEGTQYF.

The V and J genes are TRBV10-3 and TRBJ2-7; D not resolved. Trimming left V 4 bases short and J 7 bases short, with 17 bases between. The CDR3 totals 14 residues. CDR1 is ENHRY, CDR2 SYGVKD, per germline. This chain's CDR3 is CAISVRPLPFEQYF. In nucleotides, the CDR3 is TGTGCCATCAGTGTTCGGCCGCTCCCGTTTGAGCAGTACTTC.

This clone was seen only once. The chain employs TRBV10-1 and TRBJ2-2; tentatively, D is TRBD1 (6 bases). This CDR3 spans 14 amino acids. CDR1 and CDR2 (germline): WNHNN, SYGVQD (reference sequence). The V and J ends lost 2 bases and 6 bases respectively, with 10 bases between them. The CDR3 coding sequence is TGCGCCAGCAGTGAGAGAGGGGGATCCGGGGAGCTGTTTTTT. It encodes CASSERGGSGELFF.

This chain uses TRBV5-1 with TRBJ1-1; D gene uncertain. Deletions cut 4 bases from V and 10 bases from J, with 14 bases between. Germline V gives CDR1 SGHRS, CDR2 YFSETQ. This CDR3 spans 12 amino acids. The chain's CDR3 is CASSPNLGGAFF. The CDR3 DNA is TGCGCCAGCAGCCCTAATTTAGGCGGAGCTTTCTTT.

The genes are TRBV29-1 and TRBJ2-1, with a weak D call TRBD1 (6 bases). Per the germline V gene, CDR1 is SQVTM and CDR2 is ANQGSEA. The length of the CDR3 is 13 residues. V was clipped by 6 bases and J by 6 bases, with 15 bases between them. The CDR3 reads CSVRNRVSNEQFF. The CDR3 DNA follows: TGCAGCGTACGGAACAGGGTTTCCAATGAGCAGTTCTTC.

The rearrangement uses TRBV6-5 and TRBJ2-7, with 8 bases aligning to TRBD2. V trimming: 0 bases; J trimming: 4 bases; junction bases outside the gene matches: 5. From germline, CDR1 is MNHEY and CDR2 SVGAGI. This CDR3 has 15 residues. The CDR3 nucleotides are TGTGCCAGCAGTTACTCAGACGCGGGGGGTTACGAGCAGTACTTC. It encodes CASSYSDAGGYEQYF.

A single count supports this clone. The genes are TRBV30 and TRBJ1-2, with 9 bases fitting TRBD1. Per the germline V gene, CDR1 is GTSNPN and CDR2 is SVGIG (reference sequence). The length of the CDR3 is 19 residues. After removal of 4 bases from V and 2 bases from J, the junction contained 20 bases not matched to a gene. CDR3 coding DNA: TGTGCCTGGATATTACCTCCACCGGGACAGGGCCCGAAGAACTATGGCTACACCTTC. This codes for CAWILPPPGQGPKNYGYTF.

The chain joins TRBV4-1 to TRBJ1-1, with D tentatively TRBD1 (6 bases). The CDR3 extends over 16 amino acids. Between the trimmed V and J ends, which lost 2 bases and 0 bases, there was a span of 13 bases. Germline V gene sequence: CDR1 MGHRA, CDR2 YSYEKL. As DNA, the CDR3 is TGCGCCAGCAGCCAACCACAGGGAGAGCTGAACACTGAAGCTTTCTTT. It is translated as CASSQPQGELNTEAFF.

The chain employs TRBV28 and TRBJ1-1; D call uncertain. V was cut by 7 bases and J by 5 bases, with 11 bases left in between. Germline V lookup: CDR1 MDHEN, CDR2 SYDVKM. CDR3 length: 12 amino acids. The CDR3 spells CASIVWGTEAFF. The CDR3 DNA reads TGTGCCAGCATCGTTTGGGGAACTGAAGCTTTCTTT.